This entry lists 4 T cell receptor delta chains sequenced from one sample in a study of DNA immune sequencing with unique molecular identifiers. Genomic DNA underwent 32-plex PCR targeting all 8 TRDV and 4 TRDJ genes. In around 3 barcoding PCR cycles, molecules received a 12-nucleotide UMI, then adapter PCR followed. TCRdb redid the clone calls on the multiplex PCR reads with CATT. Of under 3,000 delta-chain clones in the sample, 8.4% were seen once. The sequenced sample consisted of gamma-delta T cells enriched from blood buffy coat, or unenriched PBMCs (not recorded which). The receptors were sampled from a human donor in good health.

This clone is deemed medium-sized. The chain couples TRDV2 to TRDJ1, with D unclear. The V gene lost 2 bases and the J gene lost 0 bases, with 21 bases spanning the gap. Germline V CDR1 and CDR2: GEAIGNYY, EKD. This CDR3 has 18 amino acids. The CDR3 DNA reads TGTGCCTGTGACAAACTTTCTGTGAGGGCTCTAAACACCGATAAACTCATCTTT. Encoded protein: CACDKLSVRALNTDKLIF.

This clone has more than one count but fewer than ten. A far more abundant clone sits one base away, making this likely a read error. This same CDR3 is encoded by further DNA sequences in the sample. The CDR3 region has the DNA TGTGCCTGTGACCTACTGGGGACAGACACCGATAAACTAATCTTT. Translated, it gives CACDLLGTDTDKLIF. The V call is TRDV2, the J call TRDJ1; 7 bases are shared with TRDD3. The CDR3 consists of 15 residues. Germline CDR1 and CDR2: GEAIGNYY and EKD.

The chain recombines TRAV29/DV5 with TRDJ1; 13 nucleotides match TRDD3. As TCRdb names no J gene, one was assigned here on the basis of a DNA match to germline. V shed 0 bases and J 0 bases; nucleotides not matched to a gene: 20. The CDR3 length is 22 residues. CDR1 is NSMFDY, CDR2 ISSIKDK, per germline. CDR3 sequence (DNA): TGTGCAGCAAGCGCGGGAGTCCCTCTAGGTACTGGGGGATACGCATACACCGATAAACTCATCTTT. Encoded protein: CAASAGVPLGTGGYAYTDKLIF.

A remark on this clone: The protein that TCRdb holds for this DNA derives from a much larger clone and differs from the translated DNA at residue 3, which likely indicates a read error; the protein shown here is translated from the DNA. The chain combines TRDV2 with TRDJ3; 7 bases line up with TRDD3. The V gene's germline CDR1 is GEAIGNYY and CDR2 EKD. This CDR3 comprises 18 residues. The chain's CDR3 is CASDTLLGSSWDTRQMFF. CDR3 DNA sequence: TGTGCCAGTGACACTCTACTGGGGAGCTCCTGGGACACCCGACAGATGTTTTTC.